The clone carrying this T cell receptor beta chain showed up just once. Antigen specificity is unknown. The sample is drawn from a study of CD8 T cells in ankylosing spondylitis. V was cut by 3 bases and J by 8 bases, with 10 bases left in between. CDR3 length: 12 residues. From germline, CDR1 is SGHAT and CDR2 FQDESV (reference sequence). TCRdb re-called the 5' RACE reads with MiXCR, one entry per CDR3 protein. The table has roughly 470,000 distinct CDR3 sequences, about 25% seen once; the top ten hold 0.89%. Study-level findings and limits: Disease-linked clones proved CD8+ and comparatively uncommon in peripheral blood. Eight highly homologous variants formed a TCR beta motif that appeared characteristic of ankylosing spondylitis blood. Past studies reported some motif variants in reactive arthritis synovial fluid and blood. Significant enrichment of disease-linked clones was reportedly seen in matched ankylosing spondylitis synovial fluid.

The origin of this receptor is a male donor with ankylosing spondylitis. This sequence joins TRBV11-1 and TRBJ1-2; D is undetermined. Sample: blood, either unsorted or a sorted T cell fraction (not recorded which). CDR3 sequence: CASSFEANGYTF. Written as DNA, the CDR3 is TGTGCCAGCAGCTTTGAGGCTAACGGCTACACCTTC.